This T cell receptor (beta chain) was retrieved from a study of PD-L1 blockade in urothelial cancer. The overall study: When patients started atezolizumab at some point between 2013 and 2015, it was given at 1,200 mg intravenously every 3 weeks. Blood gave a median about 150,000 T cells. Analyses were performed on blood at 3 weeks after treatment start (the second dose) and at 6 weeks.

Repertoires were generated with immunoSEQ multiplex PCR, while TCRdb's copy carries only in-frame clones and drops some. The table lists about 56,000 clones, over 75% of them singletons. Time point indicated: pretreatment peripheral blood. The study enrolled patients with locally advanced or metastatic urothelial carcinoma. The source of this sequence is a man between 65 and 85 years old with urothelial cancer. Here the sequenced sample was PBMCs, taken around atezolizumab (anti-PD-L1) treatment.

CDR3: CASSPLEVQILNTEAFF. As DNA, the CDR3 is TGTGCCAGCTCACCATTGGAGGTGCAGATTTTGAACACTGAAGCTTTCTTT. The rearrangement joins TRBV18 to TRBJ1-1; no clear D. Germline V lookup: CDR1 KGHSH, CDR2 LQKENI. The CDR3 is 17 residues long. With 2 bases removed from V and 0 bases from J, the gap between germline ends came to 16 bases.